This is a list of T cell receptor beta chains from one sample in a study of Graves' ophthalmopathy and Graves' hyperthyroidism. TCRdb used MiXCR to reprocess the multiplex PCR reads, holding one entry per CDR3 protein. Of 600,000 to 650,000 distinct CDR3 sequences listed, approximately 21% are singletons. Sequenced sample: peripheral blood. These receptors all stem from a woman aged 18-30 years with stable Graves' hyperthyroidism. Some clones in this sample may be carry-over from other donors' samples. Each CDR3 is given with its conserved first and last residue. The D gene is left open where the match is weak. Clone sizes are given selectively: once, few, many, or a class where the clone is expanded.

CDR3aa: CAWSVWTGDTGELFF
CDR3nt: TGTGCCTGGAGTGTATGGACAGGGGACACCGGGGAGCTGTTTTTT
v_gene: TRBV30
abundance: few
d_gene: TRBD1
j_gene: TRBJ2-2

CDR3aa: CASSLADRVGEQYF
CDR3nt: TGTGCCAGCAGTTTAGCGGACCGAGTCGGCGAGCAGTACTTC
v_gene: TRBV12-3/TRBV12-4
abundance: many
d_gene: .
j_gene: TRBJ2-7

CDR3aa: CASSWRAGSQETQYF
CDR3nt: TGTGCCAGCAGCTGGCGAGCGGGGTCCCAAGAGACCCAGTACTTC
v_gene: TRBV5-5
abundance: many
d_gene: TRBD2
j_gene: TRBJ2-5

CDR3aa: CASSKGQMPTGELFF
CDR3nt: TGTGCCAGCAGCAAGGGACAGATGCCAACCGGGGAGCTGTTTTTT
v_gene: TRBV12-3/TRBV12-4
abundance: many
d_gene: TRBD1
j_gene: TRBJ2-2

CDR3aa: CSVVQGSYSNQPQHF
CDR3nt: TGCAGCGTTGTACAGGGCTCTTATAGCAATCAGCCCCAGCATTTT
v_gene: TRBV29-1
abundance: many
d_gene: .
j_gene: TRBJ1-5

CDR3aa: CASRPRDRDPGELFF
CDR3nt: TGTGCCAGCAGACCCCGGGACAGAGACCCCGGGGAGCTGTTTTTT
v_gene: TRBV28
abundance: few
d_gene: TRBD1
j_gene: TRBJ2-2

CDR3aa: CASSLIEGGRDGNQPQHF
CDR3nt: TGTGCCAGCAGCTTAATTGAGGGGGGCAGGGATGGAAATCAGCCCCAGCATTTT
v_gene: TRBV7-3
abundance: many
d_gene: .
j_gene: TRBJ1-5

CDR3aa: CASMTQGRIGNQPQHF
CDR3nt: TGTGCCAGCATGACACAGGGTCGCATAGGCAATCAGCCCCAGCATTTT
v_gene: TRBV6-1
abundance: many
d_gene: .
j_gene: TRBJ1-5

CDR3aa: CASSRDRRTEAFF
CDR3nt: TGTGCCAGCAGCCGGGACAGAAGGACTGAAGCTTTCTTT
v_gene: TRBV7-2
abundance: many
d_gene: TRBD1
j_gene: TRBJ1-1

CDR3aa: CASSAEAGRNGYTF
CDR3nt: TGTGCCAGCAGTGCCGAGGCAGGGAGAAATGGCTACACCTTC
v_gene: TRBV6-1
abundance: many
d_gene: .
j_gene: TRBJ1-2

CDR3aa: CATIGGAEAFF
CDR3nt: TGTGCCACCATAGGGGGGGCCGAAGCTTTCTTT
v_gene: TRBV3-1
abundance: many
d_gene: .
j_gene: TRBJ1-1

CDR3aa: CASSLASGGIGGELFF
CDR3nt: TGTGCCAGCAGTTTAGCTAGCGGGGGGATCGGCGGGGAGCTGTTTTTT
v_gene: TRBV12-3/TRBV12-4
abundance: .
d_gene: TRBD2
j_gene: TRBJ2-2

CDR3aa: CASSYQPRGSGNTIYF
CDR3nt: TGTGCCAGCAGTTATCAACCCAGAGGCTCTGGAAACACCATATATTTT
v_gene: TRBV6-5
abundance: many
d_gene: .
j_gene: TRBJ1-3

CDR3aa: CASSYWQGKLNTEAFF
CDR3nt: TGTGCCAGCAGTTACTGGCAGGGGAAACTGAACACTGAAGCTTTCTTT
v_gene: TRBV6-2/TRBV6-3
abundance: many
d_gene: .
j_gene: TRBJ1-1

CDR3aa: CASSTPRAETQYF
CDR3nt: TGTGCCAGCAGTACACCCCGGGCGGAGACCCAGTACTTC
v_gene: TRBV28
abundance: many
d_gene: .
j_gene: TRBJ2-5

CDR3aa: CASRTSVSGEAFF
CDR3nt: TGTGCCAGCAGAACTTCTGTATCCGGTGAAGCTTTCTTT
v_gene: TRBV12-3/TRBV12-4
abundance: many
d_gene: .
j_gene: TRBJ1-1

CDR3aa: CSVDTGNTEAFF
CDR3nt: TGCAGCGTGGATACAGGGAACACTGAAGCTTTCTTT
v_gene: TRBV29-1
abundance: many
d_gene: .
j_gene: TRBJ1-1

CDR3aa: CASSPLDRAEAFF
CDR3nt: TGTGCCAGCTCACCTCTGGACAGGGCTGAAGCTTTCTTT
v_gene: TRBV18
abundance: many
d_gene: TRBD1
j_gene: TRBJ1-1

CDR3aa: CSATLTGRVTQYF
CDR3nt: TGCAGTGCTACTCTTACAGGGAGGGTGACCCAGTACTTC
v_gene: TRBV20-1
abundance: .
d_gene: .
j_gene: TRBJ2-5

CDR3aa: CASSLQLGQYF
CDR3nt: TGTGCCAGCAGTTTACAGCTCGGGCAGTACTTC
v_gene: TRBV2
abundance: many
d_gene: .
j_gene: TRBJ2-7

CDR3aa: CASMLDRGRNQPQHF
CDR3nt: TGTGCCAGCATGTTGGACAGGGGTCGCAATCAGCCCCAGCATTTT
v_gene: TRBV6-5
abundance: many
d_gene: TRBD1
j_gene: TRBJ1-5

CDR3aa: CASSSPPRSNQPQHF
CDR3nt: TGTGCCAGCAGTTCTCCGCCCCGTAGCAATCAGCCCCAGCATTTT
v_gene: TRBV28
abundance: .
d_gene: .
j_gene: TRBJ1-5

CDR3aa: CASSVAGGGNTIYF
CDR3nt: TGTGCCAGCAGCGTAGCAGGAGGCGGAAACACCATATATTTT
v_gene: TRBV9
abundance: few
d_gene: .
j_gene: TRBJ1-3

CDR3aa: CSARSDRGTNYGYTF
CDR3nt: TGCAGTGCTAGATCGGACAGGGGAACTAACTATGGCTACACCTTC
v_gene: TRBV20-1
abundance: few
d_gene: TRBD1
j_gene: TRBJ1-2

CDR3aa: CASSSRTSGPWEQYF
CDR3nt: TGTGCCAGCAGTTCCAGGACTAGCGGCCCTTGGGAGCAGTACTTC
v_gene: TRBV6-2/TRBV6-3
abundance: .
d_gene: TRBD2
j_gene: TRBJ2-7

CDR3aa: CAWSVHGGPYNSPLHF
CDR3nt: TGTGCCTGGAGTGTACATGGAGGACCCTATAATTCACCCCTCCACTTT
v_gene: TRBV30
abundance: .
d_gene: .
j_gene: TRBJ1-6

CDR3aa: CASSQDVTGMDSPLHF
CDR3nt: TGCGCCAGCAGCCAAGATGTGACAGGGATGGATTCACCCCTCCACTTT
v_gene: TRBV4-1
abundance: many
d_gene: TRBD1
j_gene: TRBJ1-6

CDR3aa: CASSLSWPNTEAFF
CDR3nt: TGTGCCAGCAGTTTAAGTTGGCCGAACACTGAAGCTTTCTTT
v_gene: TRBV28
abundance: many
d_gene: .
j_gene: TRBJ1-1

CDR3aa: CASSREQGMRAEAFF
CDR3nt: TGTGCCAGCAGCCGCGAACAGGGGATGAGGGCTGAAGCTTTCTTT
v_gene: TRBV12-3/TRBV12-4
abundance: .
d_gene: TRBD1
j_gene: TRBJ1-1

CDR3aa: CATSSAGTTDEQYF
CDR3nt: TGTGCCACCAGCAGCGCCGGGACTACCGACGAGCAGTACTTC
v_gene: TRBV15
abundance: .
d_gene: TRBD2
j_gene: TRBJ2-7

CDR3aa: CASGLDRSGAFF
CDR3nt: TGTGCTAGTGGTCTGGACCGATCGGGGGCTTTCTTT
v_gene: TRBV12-5
abundance: .
d_gene: .
j_gene: TRBJ1-1

CDR3aa: CASSPGDRARYEQYF
CDR3nt: TGTGCCAGCTCACCGGGGGACAGGGCGAGGTACGAGCAGTACTTC
v_gene: TRBV18
abundance: .
d_gene: TRBD1
j_gene: TRBJ2-7

CDR3aa: CASRDSGFIQYF
CDR3nt: TGTGCCAGCAGGGACTCGGGGTTCATTCAGTACTTC
v_gene: TRBV28
abundance: many
d_gene: .
j_gene: TRBJ2-4

CDR3aa: CSVTGRSNYGYTF
CDR3nt: TGCAGCGTCACGGGGAGGTCAAACTATGGCTACACCTTC
v_gene: TRBV29-1
abundance: many
d_gene: .
j_gene: TRBJ1-2

CDR3aa: CASSLGPNIKYF
CDR3nt: TGTGCCAGCAGCTTGGGCCCAAACATTAAGTACTTC
v_gene: TRBV5-6
abundance: .
d_gene: .
j_gene: TRBJ2-4

CDR3aa: CASSLGDRGTYEQYF
CDR3nt: TGCGCCAGCAGCTTGGGAGACAGGGGAACCTACGAGCAGTACTTC
v_gene: TRBV5-1
abundance: many
d_gene: TRBD1
j_gene: TRBJ2-7

CDR3aa: CASSQGPRVHQPQHF
CDR3nt: TGTGCCAGCAGCCAAGGACCCAGGGTTCATCAGCCCCAGCATTTT
v_gene: TRBV16
abundance: .
d_gene: .
j_gene: TRBJ1-5

CDR3aa: CASAFIGETQYF
CDR3nt: TGTGCCAGCGCGTTCATTGGAGAGACCCAGTACTTC
v_gene: TRBV13
abundance: once
d_gene: .
j_gene: TRBJ2-5

CDR3aa: CASSYRDGYGYTF
CDR3nt: TGTGCCAGCAGTTACAGGGATGGCTATGGCTACACCTTC
v_gene: TRBV12-3/TRBV12-4
abundance: many
d_gene: .
j_gene: TRBJ1-2

CDR3aa: CASSLGVPLNYGYTF
CDR3nt: TGTGCCAGCAGCTTAGGGGTGCCATTGAACTATGGCTACACCTTC
v_gene: TRBV7-8
abundance: many
d_gene: .
j_gene: TRBJ1-2

CDR3aa: CASSSLFGTGMNTEAFF
CDR3nt: TGTGCCAGCAGTTCCCTTTTTGGGACAGGAATGAACACTGAAGCTTTCTTT
v_gene: TRBV12-3/TRBV12-4
abundance: .
d_gene: TRBD1
j_gene: TRBJ1-1

CDR3aa: CASSPPVNRDQRNTIYF
CDR3nt: TGTGCCAGCAGTCCCCCGGTGAACCGGGACCAGAGAAACACCATATATTTT
v_gene: TRBV28
abundance: .
d_gene: .
j_gene: TRBJ1-3

CDR3aa: CASSPRTDEPQHF
CDR3nt: TGTGCCAGCAGCCCGCGGACCGATGAGCCCCAGCATTTT
v_gene: TRBV12-3/TRBV12-4
abundance: many
d_gene: .
j_gene: TRBJ1-5

CDR3aa: CASTRSGTQNTEAFF
CDR3nt: TGTGCCAGCACCCGCTCGGGGACCCAGAACACTGAAGCTTTCTTT
v_gene: TRBV12-3/TRBV12-4
abundance: many
d_gene: .
j_gene: TRBJ1-1

CDR3aa: CASSLVDRSGYTF
CDR3nt: TGTGCCAGCAGTTTAGTTGACAGGTCCGGCTACACCTTC
v_gene: TRBV27
abundance: .
d_gene: .
j_gene: TRBJ1-2